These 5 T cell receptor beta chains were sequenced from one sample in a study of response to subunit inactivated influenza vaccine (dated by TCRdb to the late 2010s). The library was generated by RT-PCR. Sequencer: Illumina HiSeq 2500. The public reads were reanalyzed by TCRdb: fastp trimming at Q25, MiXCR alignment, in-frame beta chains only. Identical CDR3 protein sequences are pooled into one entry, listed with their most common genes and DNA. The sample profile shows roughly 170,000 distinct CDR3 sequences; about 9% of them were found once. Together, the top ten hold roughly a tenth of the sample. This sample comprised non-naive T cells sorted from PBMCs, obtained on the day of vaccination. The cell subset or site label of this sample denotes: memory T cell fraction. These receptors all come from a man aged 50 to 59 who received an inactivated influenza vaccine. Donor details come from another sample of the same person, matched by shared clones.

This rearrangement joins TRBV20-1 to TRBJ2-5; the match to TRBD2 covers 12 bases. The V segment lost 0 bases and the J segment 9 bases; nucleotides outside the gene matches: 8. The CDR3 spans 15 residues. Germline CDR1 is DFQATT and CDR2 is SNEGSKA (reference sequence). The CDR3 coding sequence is TGCAGTGCTAGAGACCCTAGCGGGGGGGCAAAGGCCCAGTACTTC. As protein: CSARDPSGGAKAQYF.

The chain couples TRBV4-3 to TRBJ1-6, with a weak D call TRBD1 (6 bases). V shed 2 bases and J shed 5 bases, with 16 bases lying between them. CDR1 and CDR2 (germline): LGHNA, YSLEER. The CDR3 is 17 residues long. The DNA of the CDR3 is TGCGCCAGCAGCCAACTTACAGGGTTAGGTAATAATTCACCCCTCCACTTT. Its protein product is CASSQLTGLGNNSPLHF.

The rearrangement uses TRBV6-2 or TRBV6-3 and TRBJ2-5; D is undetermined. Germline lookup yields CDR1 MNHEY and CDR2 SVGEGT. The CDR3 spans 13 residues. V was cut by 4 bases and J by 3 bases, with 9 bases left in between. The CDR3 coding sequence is TGTGCCAGCAGTTCCCCTAGAGAAGAGACCCAGTACTTC. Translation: CASSSPREETQYF.

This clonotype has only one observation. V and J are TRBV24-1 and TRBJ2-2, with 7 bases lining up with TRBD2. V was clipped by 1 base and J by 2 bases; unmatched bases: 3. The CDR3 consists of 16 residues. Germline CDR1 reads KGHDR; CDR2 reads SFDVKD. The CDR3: CATSDFSSGNTGELFF. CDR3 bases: TGTGCCACCAGTGATTTTTCTAGCGGCAACACCGGGGAGCTGTTTTTT.

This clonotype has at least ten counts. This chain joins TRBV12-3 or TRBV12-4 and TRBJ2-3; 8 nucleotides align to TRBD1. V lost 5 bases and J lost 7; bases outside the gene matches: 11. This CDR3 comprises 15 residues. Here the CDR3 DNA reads TGTGCCAGCAGTCAAGGGACAGGCCCCTCGAATACGCAGTATTTT. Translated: CASSQGTGPSNTQYF.